This record covers a single T cell receptor (beta chain). Its specificity is not known. The PCR made use of 60 Vbeta and 13 Jbeta primers. Repertoires were generated with immunoSEQ multiplex PCR, while TCRdb's copy carries only in-frame clones and drops some. The listing records around 31,000 clones. This record belongs to a study of cytomegalovirus exposure and HLA in healthy donors. Study findings and constraints: In a later analysis, TCR association rates varied by HLA locus: DRB1 most, HLA-C fewest. In most subjects, TCR beta sequences reportedly gave accurate predictions of HLA-A and HLA-B alleles. The later analysis indicated that the majority of CMV-associated TCR beta chains appeared HLA-restricted. The study listed under 200 cytomegalovirus-associated TCR beta chains.

Sequenced material: PBMCs. This clonotype originated in a man aged 30 to 39 in good health and CMV-seronegative.

The CDR3 region is CASTATGVSYEQYF. In DNA, the CDR3 is TGTGCCAGCACCGCGACAGGGGTATCCTACGAGCAGTACTTC. The chain is built from TRBV5-6 and TRBJ2-7; 8 bases map to TRBD1. CDR1 is SGHDT and CDR2 is YYEEEE in the germline V gene. The CDR3 loop spans 14 amino acids. With V trimmed by 6 bases and J by 1 base, 6 bases remained unmatched.